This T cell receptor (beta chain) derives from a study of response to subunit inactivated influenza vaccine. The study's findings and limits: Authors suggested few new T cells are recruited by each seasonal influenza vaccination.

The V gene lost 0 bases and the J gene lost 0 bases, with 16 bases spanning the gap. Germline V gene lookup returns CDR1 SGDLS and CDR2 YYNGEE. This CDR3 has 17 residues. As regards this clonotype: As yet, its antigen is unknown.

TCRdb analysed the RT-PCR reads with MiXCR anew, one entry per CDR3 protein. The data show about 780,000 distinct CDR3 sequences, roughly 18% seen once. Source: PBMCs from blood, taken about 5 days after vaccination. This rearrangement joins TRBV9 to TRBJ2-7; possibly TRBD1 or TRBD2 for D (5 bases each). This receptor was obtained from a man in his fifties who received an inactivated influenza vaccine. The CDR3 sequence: CASSVGSGFGTSYEQYF. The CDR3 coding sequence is TGTGCCAGCAGCGTAGGGTCTGGGTTTGGGACCTCCTACGAGCAGTACTTC.